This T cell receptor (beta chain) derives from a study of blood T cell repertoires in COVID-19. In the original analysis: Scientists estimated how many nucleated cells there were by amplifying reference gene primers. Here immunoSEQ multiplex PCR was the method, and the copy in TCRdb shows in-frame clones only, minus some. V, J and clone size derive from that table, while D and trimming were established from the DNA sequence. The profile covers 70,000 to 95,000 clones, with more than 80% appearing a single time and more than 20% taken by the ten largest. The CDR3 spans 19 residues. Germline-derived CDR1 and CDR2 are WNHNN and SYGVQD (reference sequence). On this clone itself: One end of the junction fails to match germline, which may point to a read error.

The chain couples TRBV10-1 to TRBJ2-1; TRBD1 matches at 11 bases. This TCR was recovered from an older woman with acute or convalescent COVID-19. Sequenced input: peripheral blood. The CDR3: CARSDIGTGGLFSYNEQFF. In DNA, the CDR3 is TGCGCCAGAAGTGATATAGGGACAGGGGGACTCTTTTCCTACAATGAGCAGTTCTTC.